A selection of T cell receptor beta chains follows, all from one sample in a study of shared clonotypes between healthy human individuals. Here immunoSEQ multiplex PCR was the method, and the copy in TCRdb shows in-frame clones only, minus some. The sample yields over 2 million clones, roughly 94% seen once. Material: naive CD8+ T cells sorted from blood. Every receptor here comes from a man between 18 and 29 years old in good health. Each CDR3 is given with its conserved first and last residue.

TRBJ2-5 21 TRBV4-3 CASSQDGRRSNGVGIQETQYF
TRBJ1-6 13 TRBV6-5 CASSTGPLSPLHF
TRBJ2-5 14 TRBV5-1 CASSLAPQQETQYF
TRBJ1-1 11 TRBV30 CACQMNTEAFF
TRBJ1-5 15 TRBV6-5 CASSYGGGGNQPQHF
TRBJ2-1 16 TRBV4-3 CASSQDLAGGDNEQFF
TRBJ1-1 14 TRBV30 CAWTSQGRTTEAFF
TRBJ1-1 13 TRBV13 CASSLEGGTEAFF
TRBJ2-7 14 TRBV5-1 CASSEGGSSYEQYF
TRBJ2-7 13 TRBV6-1 CASSEGTHYEQYF
TRBJ2-5 15 TRBV7-9 CATKIYSQGEETQYF
TRBJ1-1 11 TRBV6-1 CASRAGQSSFF
TRBJ2-7 13 TRBV7-6 CASSLGRSYEQYF
TRBJ2-7 15 TRBV5-1 CASSSEGQGFYEQYF
TRBJ2-7 15 TRBV19 CASSPTAISSYEQYF
TRBJ2-3 18 TRBV27 CASSPGGYGQGIEDTQYF
TRBJ1-5 16 TRBV28 CASSGELNDSNQPQHF
TRBJ1-2 15 TRBV6-5 CASSLEGDLGYGYTF
TRBJ2-3 13 TRBV7-9 CASSLPGTDTQYF
TRBJ2-1 13 TRBV7-2 CASSPGQRYEQFF
TRBJ2-5 17 TRBV11-2 CASSPKGGLAGEETQYF
TRBJ1-2 15 TRBV9 CASSVSGTADYGYTF
TRBJ2-5 16 TRBV15 CATSRFGTSGSETQYF
TRBJ2-1 17 TRBV4-3 CASSQDRAGGLGNEQFF
TRBJ1-1 12 TRBV7-6 CASSSDSLEAFF
TRBJ1-2 13 TRBV28 CASSLPEMRGYTF
TRBJ2-2 16 TRBV6-5 CASSYGHPSDTGELFF
TRBJ2-2 12 TRBV25-1 CASSGPGGELFF
TRBJ2-1 11 TRBV6-5 CATSNSNEQFF
TRBJ1-4 17 TRBV7-8 CASSLVFGPSTNEKLFF
TRBJ1-1 14 TRBV6-5 CASSYSQGSTEAFF
TRBJ2-7 12 TRBV5-4 CASSLGAYEQYF
TRBJ2-7 13 TRBV9 CASSPLTGSEQYF
TRBJ1-5 14 TRBV6-1 CASSEYGRDQPQHF
TRBJ2-7 14 TRBV27 CASSFLGRGYEQYF
TRBJ2-2 17 TRBV7-8 CASSHRLAGGDTGELFF
TRBJ1-4 14 TRBV6-5 CASSNQGAVEKLFF
TRBJ2-1 16 TRBV9 CASSDSSGEAGNEQFF
TRBJ2-7 16 TRBV7-9 CASSLGTDRLSYEQYF
TRBJ2-5 15 TRBV7-9 CASSSLAGVGKTQYF
TRBJ2-7 15 TRBV5-6 CASSLRAGWAYEQYF
TRBJ2-3 15 TRBV6-5 CASSYSVSSTDTQYF
TRBJ2-7 15 TRBV6-5 CASSYWGTDSYEQYF
TRBJ2-7 16 TRBV19 CASSTKPGQGNYEQYF
TRBJ1-4 12 TRBV30 CAWSEQGEKLFF
TRBJ1-2 14 TRBV6-1 CASSGDRLNYGYTF
TRBJ2-7 17 TRBV29-1 CSVEGDLGTLSSYEQYF
TRBJ1-1 14 TRBV10-1 CASSASPWGTEAFF
TRBJ1-5 14 TRBV2 CASSRGQGIQPQHF